Detailed here is one TCR beta chain. Its antigen remains unknown. In germline, CDR1 is LGHDT, CDR2 YNNKEL (reference sequence). The CDR3 loop spans 17 amino acids. V was cut by 0 bases and J by 0 bases, with 15 bases left in between. The data were taken from a study of identical twins. In TCRdb, the 5' RACE reads were re-called with MiXCR into one record per CDR3 protein. The top ten hold 0.85% to 1% of the sample, which has some 660,000 distinct CDR3 sequences, 8.6% seen once. Overall study results and limits: Models underestimated TCR alpha sharing (out-of-frame) in monozygotic twins.

These data also featured in a second study, about yellow fever vaccine responses in identical twins.

The TCR sequence derives from a woman younger than 30 in good health. The gene calls are TRBV3-1 and TRBJ2-7; D is perhaps TRBD2 (7 bases). The sample comprised PBMCs. The CDR3 DNA reads as TGTGCCAGCAGCCAAGATAGGGGGGGACGGAGCTCCTACGAGCAGTACTTC. Protein: CASSQDRGGRSSYEQYF.